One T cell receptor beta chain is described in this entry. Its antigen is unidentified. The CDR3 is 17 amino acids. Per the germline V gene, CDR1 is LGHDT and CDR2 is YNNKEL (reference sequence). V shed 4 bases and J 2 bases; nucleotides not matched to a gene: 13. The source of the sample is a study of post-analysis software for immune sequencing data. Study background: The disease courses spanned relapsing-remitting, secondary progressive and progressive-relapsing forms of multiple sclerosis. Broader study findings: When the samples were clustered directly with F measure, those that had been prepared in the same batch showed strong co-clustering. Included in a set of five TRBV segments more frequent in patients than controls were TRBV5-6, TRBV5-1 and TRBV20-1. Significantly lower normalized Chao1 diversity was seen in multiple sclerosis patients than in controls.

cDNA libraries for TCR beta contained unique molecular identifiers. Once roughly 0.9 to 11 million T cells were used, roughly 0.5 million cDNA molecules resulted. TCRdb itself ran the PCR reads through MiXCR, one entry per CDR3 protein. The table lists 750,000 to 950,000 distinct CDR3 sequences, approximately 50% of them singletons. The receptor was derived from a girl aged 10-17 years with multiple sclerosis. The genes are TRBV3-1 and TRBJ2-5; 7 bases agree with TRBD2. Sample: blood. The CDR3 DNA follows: TGTGCCAGCAGCCCGGGGGGACGGCGGGCGGCACAAGAGACCCAGTACTTC. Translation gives CASSPGGRRAAQETQYF.